The 3 T cell receptor beta chains given below trace back to one sample, sequenced in a study of blood T cell repertoires in COVID-19 (dated by TCRdb to the early 2020s). The receptor library was made with the immunoSEQ multiplex PCR assay. TCRdb re-hosts the immuneACCESS table, in-frame sequences only. Its copies lack some clones; in the studies checked, an unresolved V gene accounts for under half of them, and the cause for the rest is not known. Across this sample there are some 200,000 clones, with approximately 84% seen only once. The top ten clonotypes cover 5.9% of the sample. Source material: peripheral blood. The receptors stem from a man older than 75 with acute or convalescent COVID-19.

This clone showed up just once. The chain couples TRBV10-3 to TRBJ2-1; 14 bases are shared with TRBD2. After removal of 6 bases from V and 6 bases from J, the junction contained 1 base not matched to a gene. This CDR3 is built from 14 residues. Germline CDR1 reads ENHRY; CDR2 reads SYGVKD. CDR3 DNA: TGTGCCATCAGGACTAGCGGGAGGGGCAATGAGCAGTTCTTC. Amino acid sequence: CAIRTSGRGNEQFF.

The chain has TRBV27 and TRBJ1-5; 12 nucleotides line up with TRBD1. The CDR3 covers 15 residues. Per the germline V gene, CDR1 is MNHEY and CDR2 is SMNVEV (reference sequence). The V and J ends lost 6 bases and 6 bases, in that order; junction bases with no gene match: 6. This chain's CDR3 is CASRAGTGGTQPQHF. DNA of the CDR3: TGTGCCAGCAGAGCCGGGACAGGGGGCACTCAGCCCCAGCATTTT.

CDR3 amino acids: CASSFPPTGYRNQPQHF. The CDR3 DNA reads TGTGCCAGCAGTTTTCCGCCAACAGGGTACCGCAATCAGCCCCAGCATTTT. The chain recombines TRBV27 with TRBJ1-5, with TRBD1 as a possible D gene (6 bases). Germline V gene sequence: CDR1 MNHEY, CDR2 SMNVEV (reference sequence). Trimming took off 3 bases at V and 2 bases at J, with 17 bases between the two ends. This CDR3 region has 17 residues.